Listed below are T cell receptor beta chains from one sample, sequenced in a study of PD-1 blockade in classical Hodgkin lymphoma. Some clones are missing from TCRdb's copy, which holds only in-frame ones; the method was immunoSEQ multiplex PCR. This sample has 25,000 to 30,000 clones; 78% occur once, and the top ten carry around a third. The sample here was peripheral blood mononuclear cells (PBMCs), taken before the second cycle of nivolumab. The receptors shown here come from a human donor with classical Hodgkin lymphoma. CDR3s include the opening cysteine and the closing phenylalanine or tryptophan. A D gene is named only where the DNA matches it firmly. Expanded clones get a size class; other rows say once, few or many, or leave the size out.

v_call	j_call	d_call	clone_size	cdr3_aa	cdr3_nt
TRBV29-1	TRBJ1-2	TRBD1	.	CSVPRTGVVGYTF	TGCAGCGTCCCCCGGACAGGGGTTGTTGGCTACACCTTC
TRBV4-3	TRBJ1-2	TRBD1	.	CASSHWTGGNGYTF	TGCGCCAGCAGCCATTGGACAGGGGGCAATGGCTACACCTTC
TRBV2	TRBJ2-3	.	.	CASIHEGAGGISTDTQYF	TGTGCCAGCATCCACGAAGGAGCAGGGGGGATAAGCACAGATACGCAGTATTTT
TRBV6-6	TRBJ1-1	.	.	CASSYGGSGMNTEAFF	TGTGCCAGCAGTTACGGGGGCTCGGGAATGAACACTGAAGCTTTCTTT
TRBV18	TRBJ1-2	TRBD1	.	CASSPPAGGYGYTF	TGTGCCAGCTCACCACCGGCAGGGGGCTATGGCTACACCTTC
TRBV6-6	TRBJ1-1	.	once	CASYFQITMNTEAFF	TGTGCCAGCTATTTTCAGATCACCATGAACACTGAAGCTTTCTTT
TRBV27	TRBJ1-1	TRBD1	.	CASSLGRFRGRFTEAFF	TGTGCCAGCTCCTTAGGGCGGTTCAGGGGGCGGTTCACTGAAGCTTTCTTT
TRBV9	TRBJ1-2	.	.	CASSVFAAVNYGYTF	TGTGCCAGCAGCGTATTCGCGGCTGTTAACTATGGCTACACCTTC
TRBV28	TRBJ2-7	.	.	CASKLGSQQYF	TGTGCCAGCAAATTAGGGAGTCAGCAGTACTTC
TRBV6-5	TRBJ1-1	.	.	CASRPTGNTEAFF	TGTGCCAGCAGACCAACTGGAAACACTGAAGCTTTCTTT
TRBV4-3	TRBJ2-6	TRBD1	.	CASSQVPGQGTSGANVLTF	TGCGCCAGCAGCCAAGTCCCGGGACAGGGAACCTCTGGGGCCAACGTCCTGACTTTC
TRBV7-3	TRBJ2-7	.	once	CASSSQTGSEQYF	TGTGCCAGCAGCTCACAGACAGGATCCGAGCAGTACTTC
TRBV7-9	TRBJ1-1	.	.	CASSFQDYTEAFF	TGTGCCAGCAGCTTCCAAGATTACACTGAAGCTTTCTTT
TRBV27	TRBJ2-7	TRBD1	.	CASRHRDSPYEQYF	TGTGCCAGCAGACACCGGGACAGCCCCTACGAGCAGTACTTC
TRBV30	TRBJ1-1	.	.	CAWSFDGNTEAFF	TGTGCCTGGAGTTTTGACGGGAACACTGAAGCTTTCTTT
TRBV6-5	TRBJ1-3	.	few	CASSYGGTGNTIYF	TGTGCCAGCAGTTACGGGGGGACTGGAAACACCATATATTTT
TRBV11-3	TRBJ1-2	.	.	CASSPGSGTGYTF	TGTGCCAGCAGCCCAGGTTCGGGGACGGGCTACACCTTC
TRBV6-8	TRBJ1-3	.	.	CASSYVGQNSGNTIYF	TGTGCCAGCAGTTACGTTGGGCAGAACTCTGGAAACACCATATATTTT
TRBV27	TRBJ1-6	.	.	CASSLKGRASKLYNSPLHF	TGTGCCAGCAGTTTAAAGGGCAGGGCTTCTAAGCTTTATAATTCACCCCTCCACTTT
TRBV6-5	TRBJ1-1	.	once	CASSYGVVETGVFF	TGTGCCAGCAGTTACGGAGTGGTCGAGACAGGTGTTTTCTTT
TRBV7-9	TRBJ2-2	TRBD2	.	CASSPTPQRGASGELFF	TGTGCCAGCAGCCCCACCCCCCAGCGGGGGGCCTCCGGGGAGCTGTTTTTT
TRBV9	TRBJ1-2	.	.	CASSVQGHRNYGYTF	TGTGCCAGCAGCGTACAGGGACACCGTAACTATGGCTACACCTTC
TRBV10-3	TRBJ1-2	.	.	CAISEYQGSGGYTF	TGTGCCATCAGTGAATATCAGGGGTCGGGAGGCTACACCTTC
TRBV19	TRBJ1-1	TRBD1	few	CAVTGGHGTEAFF	TGTGCCGTAACAGGGGGCCACGGCACTGAAGCTTTCTTT
TRBV6-6	TRBJ1-1	TRBD1	few	CASSYSSQGAAEAFF	TGTGCCAGCAGTTACTCGTCGCAGGGGGCCGCTGAAGCTTTCTTT
TRBV11-2	TRBJ1-4	.	.	CASSFNWANEKLFF	TGTGCCAGCAGCTTTAATTGGGCTAATGAAAAACTGTTTTTT
TRBV5-1	TRBJ1-2	.	.	CASSRDTANYGYTF	TGCGCCAGCAGCCGGGACACCGCTAACTATGGCTACACCTTC
TRBV7-7	TRBJ2-3	.	.	CAINPFGTDTQYF	TGTGCTATCAACCCCTTTGGCACAGATACGCAGTATTTT
TRBV19	TRBJ1-1	.	few	CASGVGRTEAFF	TGTGCCAGCGGCGTTGGGAGGACTGAAGCTTTCTTT
TRBV19	TRBJ1-3	.	.	CASRIQGPGNTIYF	TGTGCCAGTAGGATCCAGGGTCCTGGAAACACCATATATTTT
TRBV7-2	TRBJ1-2	TRBD1	.	CASSPRGGFTSYGYTF	TGTGCCAGCAGTCCCAGGGGGGGCTTTACGTCCTATGGCTACACCTTC
TRBV5-1	TRBJ2-3	.	.	CASSLRLADTQYF	TGCGCCAGCAGCTTGAGGCTTGCAGATACGCAGTATTTT
TRBV28	TRBJ2-1	.	.	CASSYHPGSSYNEQFF	TGTGCCAGCAGCTACCACCCCGGGAGCTCCTACAATGAGCAGTTCTTC
TRBV5-1	TRBJ2-3	.	few	CASKQGTTETDTQYF	TGCGCCAGCAAACAGGGGACTACCGAAACAGATACGCAGTATTTT
TRBV6-5	TRBJ2-5	TRBD1	.	CATHDRGQETQYF	TGTGCCACCCACGACAGGGGCCAAGAGACCCAGTACTTC
TRBV18	TRBJ1-1	.	.	CASSPSERLLNTEAFF	TGTGCCAGCTCACCAAGTGAGAGACTCTTGAACACTGAAGCTTTCTTT
TRBV13	TRBJ2-1	TRBD2	.	CASSVTSGGNSYNEQFF	TGTGCCAGCAGCGTTACTAGCGGGGGCAACTCCTACAATGAGCAGTTCTTC
TRBV6-1	TRBJ2-5	TRBD1	.	CASRGRTGIETQYF	TGTGCCAGCAGGGGCCGGACAGGCATCGAGACCCAGTACTTC
TRBV29-1	TRBJ2-5	TRBD2	.	CSVPSGGRETQYF	TGCAGCGTACCTAGCGGGGGGCGAGAGACCCAGTACTTC
TRBV7-9	TRBJ1-2	TRBD1	once	CASSPGTDNGYTF	TGTGCCAGCAGCCCTGGGACAGATAATGGCTACACCTTC
TRBV30	TRBJ1-2	TRBD1	.	CAWRAGGRYGYTF	TGTGCCTGGAGGGCAGGGGGCCGCTATGGCTACACCTTC
TRBV2	TRBJ1-5	.	few	CASGRGANQPQHF	TGTGCCAGCGGGCGGGGGGCCAATCAGCCCCAGCATTTT
TRBV4-2	TRBJ1-5	.	.	CASSQEQDQPQHF	TGTGCCAGCAGCCAAGAACAGGATCAGCCCCAGCATTTT
TRBV20-1	TRBJ1-2	.	medium-sized	CSAQTDRGYTF	TGCAGTGCGCAGACAGACCGGGGCTACACCTTC
TRBV9	TRBJ1-1	.	.	CASSFDSAGTEAFF	TGTGCCAGCAGCTTCGACAGCGCTGGCACTGAAGCTTTCTTT
TRBV6-5	TRBJ1-2	TRBD1	once	CASSSTGTGRSYGYTF	TGTGCCAGCAGTTCTACCGGGACAGGGAGATCCTATGGCTACACCTTC
TRBV5-1	TRBJ1-1	.	.	CASSLDRATEAFF	TGCGCCAGCAGCTTGGACAGGGCCACTGAAGCTTTCTTT